The clone carrying this T cell receptor (beta chain) appeared many times. These data belong to a study of T cells in Graves' hyperthyroidism and ophthalmopathy. RNA transcripts served as the template for amplifying TCR beta CDR3 regions. HTBI primers drove first-round RT-PCR of the TCR CDR3. MiXCR was run by TCRdb on the multiplex PCR reads, yielding one entry per CDR3 protein. The sample yields around 300,000 distinct CDR3 sequences, 13% seen once. This CDR3 has 12 amino acids. The germline V gene has CDR1 MNHNS and CDR2 SASEGT. V lost 5 bases, J lost 2 bases, and 7 bases lay in between. This receptor was obtained from a woman in her 30s with Graves' hyperthyroidism that later progressed to Graves' ophthalmopathy. Material for sequencing was blood. V and J are TRBV6-1 and TRBJ2-7; D remains unclear. CDR3 protein: CASSSGAYEQYF. The CDR3, as DNA: TGTGCCAGCAGTTCTGGTGCCTACGAGCAGTACTTC.